This entry lists 23 T cell receptor beta chains sequenced from one sample in a study of blood T cell repertoires in COVID-19. Profiling relied on immunoSEQ multiplex PCR, and the TCRdb table lists in-frame clones only, not all of them. Here the sample spans 200,000 to 300,000 clones, around 90% being singletons. Sample: peripheral blood. The receptors originated from a man aged 30 to 45 with COVID-19, enrolled during active disease.

The chain joins TRBV10-2 to TRBJ2-2; tentative D call: TRBD1 (6 bases). V was pared by 8 bases and J by 4 bases, with 11 bases between. The CDR3 length is 13 residues. Germline CDR1 is WSHSY and CDR2 is SAAADI. For the CDR3, the DNA is TGCGCCAGCCGGGACACCCGCACCGGGGAGCTGTTTTTT. Protein: CASRDTRTGELFF.

The chain has TRBV2 and TRBJ2-6, with 7 bases fitting TRBD2. Unmatched junction bases numbered 8, after V lost 6 bases and J lost 3 bases. The germline V gene encodes CDR1 SNHLY and CDR2 FYNNEI. This CDR3 has 16 residues. Here the CDR3 reads CASSGGRGIGANVLTF. CDR3 in DNA: TGTGCCAGCAGCGGCGGGCGGGGGATTGGGGCCAACGTCCTGACTTTC.

The rearrangement joins TRBV5-1 to TRBJ2-1; 12 bases are shared with TRBD2. The CDR3 contains 18 residues. V was pared by 3 bases and J by 7 bases, with 14 bases of the junction left unmatched. Per the germline V gene, CDR1 is SGHRS and CDR2 is YFSETQ. The CDR3 sequence is CASSSRASGGGPWNEQFF. CDR3 nucleotides: TGCGCCAGCAGCTCCCGGGCTAGCGGGGGGGGACCTTGGAATGAGCAGTTCTTC.

The chain joins TRBV5-5 to TRBJ1-6; D might be TRBD1 (5 bases). Trimming pared 2 bases from V and 0 bases from J, leaving 9 bases between. CDR1 and CDR2 from the germline V gene are SGHKS and YYEKEE (reference sequence). The length of the CDR3 is 16 residues. In nucleotides, the CDR3 is TGTGCCAGCAGCTTAACAGGCCTCTCCTATAATTCACCCCTCCACTTT. Translated, it gives CASSLTGLSYNSPLHF. Full variable domain (outside the CDR3, taken from reference TRBV5-5 and TRBJ1-6): DAGVTQSPTHLIKTRGQQVTLRCSPISGHKSVSWYQQVLGQGPQFIFQYYEKEERGRGNFPDRFSARQFPNYSSELNVNALLLGDSALYLCASSLTGLSYNSPLHFGNGTRLTVT.

The V gene is TRBV29-1, the J gene TRBJ2-2; TRBD1 might be the D (5 bases). Germline V lookup: CDR1 SQVTM, CDR2 ANQGSEA. The CDR3 has 13 amino acids. Between the trimmed V and J ends, which lost 3 bases and 6 bases, there was a span of 11 bases. The CDR3 DNA reads as TGCAGCGTTGACATTACAGGTGCCGGGGAGCTGTTTTTT. The encoded protein is CSVDITGAGELFF.

The J gene is TRBJ1-5, the V gene TRBV30; 8 bases match TRBD1. V lost 6 bases and J lost 9; bases outside the gene matches: 7. Germline V gives CDR1 GTSNPN, CDR2 SVGIG (reference sequence). The CDR3 covers 12 residues. For the CDR3, the DNA is TGTGCCTGTTCGACAGGGGCTATGCCCCAGCATTTT. Translation: CACSTGAMPQHF.

V is TRBV5-1 and J is TRBJ1-2, with 7 bases that match TRBD1. The CDR3 sequence is 14 residues long. V was clipped by 0 bases and J by 7 bases; unmatched bases: 6. The V gene's germline CDR1 is SGHRS and CDR2 YFSETQ. As DNA, the CDR3 is TGCGCCAGCAGCTTGGTGACAGGGATGGGTGGCTACACCTTC. Its translation: CASSLVTGMGGYTF.

This chain links TRBV19 with TRBJ2-2; a possible D gene is TRBD1 (6 bases). Per germline, CDR1 LNHDA and CDR2 SQIVND (reference sequence). This CDR3 comprises 16 residues. V lost 7 bases and J 0 bases, leaving 15 bases between the germline ends. Written as DNA, the CDR3 is TGTGCCAGTAAGATGGGACACCTTACGAACACCGGGGAGCTGTTTTTT. Translated: CASKMGHLTNTGELFF.

The V and J genes are TRBV11-2 and TRBJ2-3; D is undetermined. CDR1 and CDR2 (germline): SGHAT, FQNNGV. CDR3 length: 12 amino acids. Trimming took 1 base from V and 6 from J, leaving 5 bases between them. CDR3 sequence (DNA): TGTGCCAGCAGCTTAGCTTTGGATACGCAGTATTTT. This gives the protein CASSLALDTQYF.

The chain carries TRBV6-6 and TRBJ1-1; D not certain. The length of the CDR3 is 15 residues. Trimming removed 2 bases from V and 1 base from J, with 11 bases in between. Germline assignment: CDR1 MNHNY and CDR2 SVGAGI (reference sequence). Written as DNA, the CDR3 is TGTGCCAGCAGTTACCTTCGGGATCCGAACACTGAAGCTTTCTTT. It is translated as CASSYLRDPNTEAFF.

The V gene is TRBV19, the J gene TRBJ1-6, with TRBD1 identical over 8 bases. The germline V gene has CDR1 LNHDA and CDR2 SQIVND (reference sequence). Losses at the gene ends were 5 bases for V and 7 bases for J; bases not matched to a gene: 7. The CDR3 is 15 residues long. The CDR3 loop is CASSGRTGWNSPLHF. The CDR3 bases are TGTGCCAGTAGTGGTAGGACAGGGTGGAATTCACCCCTCCACTTT. The variable domain in full, with the rest retrieved from reference TRBV19 and TRBJ1-6, is DGGITQSPKYLFRKEGQNVTLSCEQNLNHDAMYWYRQDPGQGLRLIYYSQIVNDFQKGDIAEGYSVSREKKESFPLTVTSAQKNPTAFYLCASSGRTGWNSPLHFGNGTRLTVT.

This chain links TRBV5-1 with TRBJ2-7; D is unclear. There are 15 residues in the CDR3. The germline CDR1 and CDR2 sequences are SGHRS and YFSETQ. Between the trimmed V and J ends, which lost 6 bases and 2 bases, there was a span of 18 bases. The CDR3 DNA follows: TGCGCCAGCAAGCTAACGGTGGCAGGTCCCTACGAGCAGTACTTC. This gives the protein CASKLTVAGPYEQYF.

The table lists this clone with a count of one. This chain uses TRBV2 with TRBJ1-1; D is ambiguous. The ends were cut back, 4 bases at V and 0 bases at J, with 12 bases in the middle. Per germline, CDR1 SNHLY and CDR2 FYNNEI. CDR3 size: 15 residues. The CDR3: CASSGTDFMNTEAFF. In nucleotides, the CDR3 is TGTGCCAGCAGTGGGACGGACTTCATGAACACTGAAGCTTTCTTT.

This clone occurred once. The gene calls are TRBV19 and TRBJ2-7, with D perhaps matching TRBD1 (5 bases). There are 15 residues in the CDR3. CDR1 is LNHDA and CDR2 is SQIVND in the germline V gene (reference sequence). With 7 bases removed from V and 0 bases from J, the gap between germline ends came to 16 bases. The CDR3 spells CASTPGKGLSYEQYF. The CDR3 coding sequence is TGTGCCAGTACCCCCGGTAAGGGGCTCTCCTACGAGCAGTACTTC.

The genes are TRBV2 and TRBJ1-1; 8 bases line up with TRBD1. Germline loops: CDR1 SNHLY, CDR2 FYNNEI. V was clipped by 7 bases and J by 5 bases; unmatched bases: 9. The CDR3 sequence is 14 residues long. CDR3 nucleotide sequence: TGTGCCAGCACTAAGGACAGGGTGGATACTGAAGCTTTCTTT. This codes for CASTKDRVDTEAFF. The complete variable domain, with remaining parts taken from reference TRBV2 and TRBJ1-1, reads EPEVTQTPSHQVTQMGQEVILRCVPISNHLYFYWYRQILGQKVEFLVSFYNNEISEKSEIFDDQFSVERPDGSNFTLKIRSTKLEDSAMYFCASTKDRVDTEAFFGQGTRLTVV.

This clone has just one count. The chain has TRBV6-1 and TRBJ1-2, with a tentative D call TRBD1 (6 bases). CDR1 and CDR2 (germline): MNHNS, SASEGT. The CDR3 covers 15 residues. Trimming pared 1 base from V and 5 bases from J, leaving 14 bases between. CDR3 region: CASSEGRGGLYGYTF. CDR3 nucleotide sequence: TGTGCCAGCAGTGAAGGGCGAGGGGGACTATATGGCTACACCTTC.

Only a few counts were recorded for this clone. The chain uses TRBV19 and TRBJ1-2; 7 nucleotides agree with TRBD1. Germline loops: CDR1 LNHDA, CDR2 SQIVND (reference sequence). V dropped 5 bases and J dropped 4; count of bases not matched to a gene: 13. This CDR3 has 16 amino acids. As DNA, the CDR3 is TGTGCCAGTAGTTTTCCGCCCGGCGGGACAGCCTATGGCTACACCTTC. This codes for CASSFPPGGTAYGYTF.

The rearrangement links TRBV9 to TRBJ1-3; no reliable D call. Between the trimmed V and J ends, which lost 0 bases and 4 bases, there was a span of 11 bases. The germline V gene has CDR1 SGDLS and CDR2 YYNGEE. The CDR3 spans 15 residues. Here the CDR3 reads CASSVEPARGNTIYF. DNA of the CDR3: TGTGCCAGCAGCGTAGAGCCCGCCAGGGGAAACACCATATATTTT.

The table lists this clone with a count of one. The chain couples TRBV7-6 to TRBJ2-3; 7 bases map to TRBD2. Germline values: CDR1 SGHVS, CDR2 FNYEAQ. The length of the CDR3 is 15 residues. With V trimmed by 5 bases and J by 6 bases, 11 bases remained unmatched. The DNA of the CDR3 is TGTGCCAGCAGCCTCCGGGACTACCTTTCGGATACGCAGTATTTT. Its translation is CASSLRDYLSDTQYF.

The chain uses TRBV2 and TRBJ1-2; a weak D match, TRBD1 (5 bases). The germline V gene has CDR1 SNHLY and CDR2 FYNNEI. The CDR3 extends over 11 amino acids. V lost 10 bases and J 4 bases, leaving 10 bases between the germline ends. CDR3 DNA: TGTGCCACCTGGGACTTCTATGGCTACACCTTC. Amino acids: CATWDFYGYTF.

J is TRBJ2-3 and V is TRBV14, with D possibly being TRBD1 (6 bases). The CDR3 runs to 16 residues. V was cut by 4 bases and J by 1 base, with 15 bases left in between. Germline CDR1 is SGHDN and CDR2 is FVKESK. The CDR3 sequence is CASSRQERARTDTQYF. The CDR3 nucleotides read TGTGCCAGCAGCCGACAGGAGAGAGCCCGCACAGATACGCAGTATTTT.

This clone appeared once. This chain links TRBV6-5 with TRBJ1-1, with a weak D call TRBD1 (5 bases). The CDR3 sequence is 14 residues long. Germline loops: CDR1 MNHEY, CDR2 SVGAGI. With 6 bases removed from V and 1 base from J, the gap between germline ends came to 12 bases. The CDR3 is CASRKRGENTEAFF. CDR3 sequence (DNA): TGTGCCAGCAGGAAGCGGGGGGAGAACACTGAAGCTTTCTTT.

This clone has a handful of counts. This chain connects TRBV28 to TRBJ1-5, with unresolved D. Trimming removed 3 bases at V and 4 bases at J, with 13 bases between. The CDR3 spans 15 residues. CDR1 and CDR2 from the germline V gene are MDHEN and SYDVKM. The DNA for the CDR3 is TGTGCCAGCAGTTTGCGGCTAAGGTCGAATCAGCCCCAGCATTTT. Its protein product is CASSLRLRSNQPQHF.